This TCR beta chain comes out of a study of blood T cell repertoires in COVID-19. Study as a whole: Samples representing acute and convalescent COVID-19 were sourced from the United States, Italy and Spain.

The Seattle patients, enrolled during active infection, were followed longitudinally. Per the study methods: Reference gene primer amplification yielded estimated nucleated cell counts. The data were produced by immunoSEQ multiplex PCR, yet TCRdb's version contains in-frame clones alone and is incomplete. V, J and clone size are taken as reported in that table, and D and trimming were inferred from the DNA itself. The table includes roughly 120,000 clones, more than 80% detected once. This clonotype was obtained from a woman aged 55-70 years with COVID-19, enrolled during active disease. The specimen was peripheral blood.

The chain's CDR3 is CASSSGASLGTDTQYF. For the CDR3, the DNA is TGTGCCAGCAGTTCAGGGGCCTCATTGGGCACAGATACGCAGTATTTT. This sequence joins TRBV5-4 and TRBJ2-3, with a possible D match to TRBD1 (6 bases). This CDR3 spans 16 amino acids. Germline loops: CDR1 SGHNT, CDR2 YYREEE (reference sequence). Deletions cut 5 bases from V and 1 base from J, with 17 bases between.